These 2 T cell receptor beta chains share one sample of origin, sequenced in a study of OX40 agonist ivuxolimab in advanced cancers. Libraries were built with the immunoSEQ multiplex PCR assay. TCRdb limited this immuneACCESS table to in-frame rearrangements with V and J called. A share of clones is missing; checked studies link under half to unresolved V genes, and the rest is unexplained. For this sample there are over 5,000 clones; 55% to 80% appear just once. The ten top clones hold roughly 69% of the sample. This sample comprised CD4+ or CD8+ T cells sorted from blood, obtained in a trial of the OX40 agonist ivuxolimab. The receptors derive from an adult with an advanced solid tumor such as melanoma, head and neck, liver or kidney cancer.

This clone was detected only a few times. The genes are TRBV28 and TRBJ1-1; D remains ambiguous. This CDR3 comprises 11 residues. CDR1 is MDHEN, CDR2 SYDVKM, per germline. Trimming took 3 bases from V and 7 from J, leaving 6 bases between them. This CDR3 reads CASSLGLEAFF. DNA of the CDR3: TGTGCCAGCAGTTTGGGCCTTGAAGCTTTCTTT.

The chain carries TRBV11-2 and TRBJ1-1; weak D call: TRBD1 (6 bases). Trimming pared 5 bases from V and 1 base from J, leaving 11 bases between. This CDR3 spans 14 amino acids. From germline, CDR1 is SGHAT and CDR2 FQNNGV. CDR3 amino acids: CASSPKQGNTEAFF. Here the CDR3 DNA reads TGTGCCAGCAGCCCCAAACAGGGGAACACTGAAGCTTTCTTT.